These 20 T cell receptor beta chains share one sample of origin, sequenced in a study of regulatory T cells in long-lasting Graves disease. The time point: newly diagnosed GD, antithyroid drugs for less than 3 months. PBMC-derived RNA was used for the TCR library. Researchers made TCR beta libraries by using iRepertoire HTBI primers and running Arm-PCR on CDR3 regions. TCRdb reanalysed the multiplex PCR reads using MiXCR and keeps one entry per CDR3 protein. In the table there are about 540,000 distinct CDR3 sequences, approximately 13% of which are singletons. A further study also used this sample, focusing on T cells in Graves' hyperthyroidism and ophthalmopathy.

Here the sequenced sample was peripheral blood mononuclear cells (PBMCs), taken at new diagnosis, from a patient treated with antithyroid drugs. The receptors were gathered from a man younger than 45 with Graves disease.

The chain uses TRBV20-1 and TRBJ2-1, with 9 bases matching TRBD1. Germline V CDR1 and CDR2: DFQATT, SNEGSKA (reference sequence). The junction had 11 bases not matched to a gene; V was cut back by 2 bases and J by 9 bases. This CDR3 spans 15 amino acids. CDR3 amino acids: CSARPYNRGRVEQFF. CDR3 bases: TGCAGTGCTAGACCGTATAACAGGGGGCGTGTTGAGCAGTTCTTC.

This clonotype was seen ten or more times. The rearrangement links TRBV12-3 or TRBV12-4 to TRBJ2-7, with 7 nucleotides matching TRBD1. Germline trimming cut 3 bases from V and 5 bases from J; bases unmatched to any gene: 4. There are 13 residues in the CDR3. CDR3 nucleotides: TGTGCCAGCAGTTTGCAGGGGGTCCACGAGCAGTACTTC. Translation gives CASSLQGVHEQYF.

This clonotype was seen repeatedly, ten times or more. The chain recombines TRBV2 with TRBJ2-7; maybe TRBD2 (5 bases). Germline-derived CDR1 and CDR2 are SNHLY and FYNNEI. The CDR3 loop spans 14 amino acids. V dropped 7 bases and J dropped 0 bases, with 13 bases sitting between them. CDR3 in DNA: TGTGCCAGCATGAGAGGTCTAGCCTCCTACGAGCAGTACTTC. It encodes CASMRGLASYEQYF.

This clonotype was observed many times. This chain joins TRBV27 and TRBJ2-3, with D perhaps TRBD2 (5 bases). Per the germline V gene, CDR1 is MNHEY and CDR2 is SMNVEV (reference sequence). This CDR3 comprises 12 residues. Trimming took 4 bases from V and 7 from J, leaving 9 bases between them. In nucleotides, the CDR3 is TGTGCCAGCAGTTCCGGGATCCATACGCAGTATTTT. It translates to CASSSGIHTQYF.

J is TRBJ2-5 and V is TRBV29-1; TRBD2 might be the D (5 bases). CDR3 length equals 11 residues. V lost 5 bases, J lost 5 bases, and 9 bases lay in between. The germline CDR1 and CDR2 sequences are SQVTM and ANQGSEA. Written as DNA, the CDR3 is TGCAGCGTTCGACTAACCGAGACCCAGTACTTC. Amino acid sequence: CSVRLTETQYF.

Comments on this clonotype: A much larger clone is a single base away; this may be a read error. CDR3 nucleotides: TGTGCCACCAGTGGAAACGGAATCACAGATACGCAGTATTTT. Protein product: CATSGNGITDTQYF. This chain links TRBV24-1 with TRBJ2-3; D not resolved. Deletions cut 5 bases from V and 2 bases from J, with 10 bases between. Germline V gene lookup returns CDR1 KGHDR and CDR2 SFDVKD. This CDR3 has 14 residues.

This clonotype was counted between two and nine times. The gene calls are TRBV5-1 and TRBJ1-5; the D gene is possibly TRBD1 (5 bases). The germline CDR1 and CDR2 sequences are SGHRS and YFSETQ. Trimming shortened V by 5 bases and J by 11 bases, and 14 bases separated the two germline ends. This CDR3 is built from 12 residues. The CDR3 spells CASRGARAAQHF. The CDR3 nucleotides read TGCGCCAGCAGAGGGGCCCGGGCAGCCCAGCATTTT.

The chain uses TRBV20-1 and TRBJ1-6, with D perhaps matching TRBD1 (6 bases). Trimming removed 4 bases at V and 5 bases at J, with 9 bases between. CDR1 and CDR2 from the germline V gene are DFQATT and SNEGSKA (reference sequence). CDR3 length: 13 amino acids. CDR3 sequence reads: CSAIGQHNSPLHF. For the CDR3, the DNA is TGCAGTGCTATCGGACAGCATAATTCACCCCTCCACTTT.

This clonotype was counted at least ten times. This chain links TRBV5-5 with TRBJ2-2, with D maybe TRBD2 (6 bases). The CDR3 covers 15 residues. The V end lost 4 bases, the J end lost 7 bases, and 17 bases lay between the germline ends. Germline V gives CDR1 SGHKS, CDR2 YYEKEE (reference sequence). Written as DNA, the CDR3 is TGTGCCAGCAGCCCGGACGCCGTCGGGAGCGGGGAGCTGTTTTTT. This gives the protein CASSPDAVGSGELFF. The whole variable domain, filled in from reference TRBV5-5 and TRBJ2-2, reads DAGVTQSPTHLIKTRGQQVTLRCSPISGHKSVSWYQQVLGQGPQFIFQYYEKEERGRGNFPDRFSARQFPNYSSELNVNALLLGDSALYLCASSPDAVGSGELFFGEGSRLTVL.

Many counts were recorded for this clonotype. This sequence joins TRBV12-3 or TRBV12-4 and TRBJ2-1; 14 bases align to TRBD2. The CDR3 has 14 amino acids. With 6 bases clipped from V and 12 bases from J, the junction kept 7 bases outside the gene matches. CDR3 amino acids: CASRPGLAGVVQFF. CDR3 sequence (DNA): TGTGCCAGCAGACCGGGACTAGCGGGAGTGGTGCAGTTCTTC.

About this clonotype: A much larger clone differs by one base, so this may be a read error. The chain carries TRBV9 and TRBJ2-5; D gene unclear. Germline values: CDR1 SGDLS, CDR2 YYNGEE. CDR3 length: 14 amino acids. V lost 2 bases, J lost 0 bases, and 8 bases lay in between. This chain's CDR3 is CASSVHGDQETQYF. The CDR3 nucleotides are TGTGCCAGCAGCGTCCATGGAGACCAAGAGACCCAGTACTTC.

This clonotype was recorded at least ten times. This chain joins TRBV10-3 and TRBJ1-1, with 9 bases that match TRBD1. The J segment lost 8 bases and the V segment lost 0 bases, leaving 7 bases of the junction unmatched. Per germline, CDR1 ENHRY and CDR2 SYGVKD. The CDR3 extends over 15 amino acids. The CDR3 reads CAISESTGDREEAFF. The DNA of the CDR3 is TGTGCCATCAGTGAGTCAACTGGGGACAGGGAGGAAGCTTTCTTT.

This clonotype was picked up many times. The chain couples TRBV12-3 or TRBV12-4 to TRBJ2-3, with D perhaps matching TRBD1 or TRBD2 (5 bases each). Trimming removed 4 bases from V and 2 bases from J, with 13 bases in between. This CDR3 has 15 amino acids. CDR3 in DNA: TGTGCCAGCAGTTCTCGAGGGGAAGACACAGATACGCAGTATTTT. Protein product: CASSSRGEDTDTQYF.

The table lists this clonotype with many counts. The chain joins TRBV2 to TRBJ2-7, with no clear D. Germline CDR1 and CDR2: SNHLY and FYNNEI. The V gene lost 7 bases and the J gene lost 2 bases, with 3 bases spanning the gap. The CDR3 runs to 10 residues. This CDR3 is CASNTYEQYF. In nucleotides, the CDR3 is TGTGCCAGCAACACCTACGAGCAGTACTTC.

A note on this clonotype: Relative to the germline gene, one junction end is altered; a read error may explain this. The gene calls are TRBV6-1 and TRBJ2-6; D is unclear. This CDR3 spans 9 amino acids. Germline V CDR1 and CDR2: MNHNS, SASEGT. CDR3 sequence (DNA): TGTGCCAGCACTAAGGTCCCGGATTTC. Protein sequence: CASTKVPDF.

This sequence joins TRBV6-2 or TRBV6-3 and TRBJ2-5; 10 nucleotides match TRBD1. This CDR3 is 19 amino acids long. V was pared by 8 bases and J by 1 base, with 19 bases of the junction left unmatched. In germline, CDR1 is MNHEY, CDR2 SVGEGT. The CDR3 here is CASSPPDGTGVYPQETQYF. CDR3 coding DNA: TGTGCCAGCTCACCACCCGACGGGACAGGGGTATACCCCCAAGAGACCCAGTACTTC.

This clonotype turned up a few times. The chain combines TRBV5-1 with TRBJ2-7; 12 nucleotides align to TRBD1. The CDR3 has 15 residues. CDR1 is SGHRS, CDR2 YFSETQ, per germline. The V and J ends lost 5 bases and 6 bases, in that order; junction bases with no gene match: 9. In nucleotides, the CDR3 is TGCGCCAGCAGTATCGAGGGACAGGGGGCACGCGAGCAGTACTTC. Residues: CASSIEGQGAREQYF. Full variable domain (missing parts from reference TRBV5-1 and TRBJ2-7): KAGVTQTPRYLIKTRGQQVTLSCSPISGHRSVSWYQQTPGQGLQFLFEYFSETQRNKGNFPGRFSGRQFSNSRSEMNVSTLELGDSALYLCASSIEGQGAREQYFGPGTRLTVT.

This clonotype was observed many times. V usage is TRBV6-1 and J usage is TRBJ1-5, with a possible D match to TRBD1 (6 bases). With 6 bases removed from V and 6 bases from J, the gap between germline ends came to 18 bases. Germline lookup yields CDR1 MNHNS and CDR2 SASEGT. The CDR3 contains 15 residues. In nucleotides, the CDR3 is TGTGCCAGCAGAGACGCGGGGGCGGGAATTCAGCCCCAGCATTTT. It encodes CASRDAGAGIQPQHF.

This sequence joins TRBV20-1 and TRBJ2-3; 12 bases agree with TRBD2. Looked up from germline, CDR1 is DFQATT and CDR2 is SNEGSKA (reference sequence). V was pared by 5 bases and J by 6 bases, with 9 bases of the junction left unmatched. This CDR3 is built from 15 residues. The CDR3 sequence: CSAHQGLAGPDTQYF. In DNA, the CDR3 is TGCAGTGCTCACCAGGGACTAGCGGGCCCCGATACGCAGTATTTT.

Notes on this clonotype: Because it lacks the conserved phenylalanine or tryptophan at the end, this CDR3 is likely a read error. This chain connects TRBV20-1 to TRBJ1-1; 7 positions agree with TRBD1. Germline CDR1 reads DFQATT; CDR2 reads SNEGSKA (reference sequence). The CDR3 has 11 amino acids. V was clipped by 5 bases and J by 7 bases; unmatched bases: 4. CDR3 in DNA: TGCAGTGCTCGAGGGGGCCTTGAAGCTTTCCTT. It codes for CSARGGLEAFL.